This TCR beta chain was obtained from a study of blood T cell repertoires in COVID-19. Across the whole study: Some COVID-19 samples were acute and others convalescent; all came from the United States, Italy and Spain. The cDNA or gDNA used as material had been derived from T cells, B-cell-depleted T cells, or PBMCs.

CDR3 length equals 17 residues. Germline CDR1 MNHEY, CDR2 SVGEGT. The junction had 5 bases not matched to a gene; V was cut back by 2 bases and J by 1 base. TCRdb's table, derived via immunoSEQ multiplex PCR, lists solely in-frame clones and lacks some. The sample has under 200,000 clones; approximately 80% are singletons. Sequencing was performed on peripheral blood. This receptor was taken from an older woman with acute or convalescent COVID-19. The rearrangement uses TRBV6-2 or TRBV6-3 and TRBJ2-2; 9 bases agree with TRBD2. The CDR3 loop reads CASSYGGLAKNTGELFF. The CDR3 DNA sequence: TGTGCCAGCAGTTACGGGGGACTAGCAAAGAACACCGGGGAGCTGTTTTTT.